The entry below describes one TCR beta chain. Its cognate antigen is unknown. The sample originates from a study of T-cell memory formation after mild COVID-19. Study-wide points: Pre-infection memory already had some responding clones, implying cross-reactive memory joined.

V lost 0 bases and J 6 bases, leaving 15 bases between the germline ends. From germline, CDR1 is SGDLS and CDR2 YYNGEE. This CDR3 spans 15 amino acids. TCRdb re-called the 5' RACE reads with MiXCR, one entry per CDR3 protein. The sample consists of about 560,000 distinct CDR3 sequences, more than 15% of them appearing once. The receptor's source is an adult woman who had mild COVID-19 (a few samples of this study predate the infection). Cell type and time point are not known. The specimen sequenced was PBMCs or a T cell subset sorted from them (not recorded which). V is TRBV9 and J is TRBJ1-2, with D perhaps matching TRBD1 (5 bases). Here the CDR3 reads CASSVGPSRGDGYTF. The CDR3 region has the DNA TGTGCCAGCAGCGTAGGTCCAAGTCGAGGGGATGGCTACACCTTC.